What follows are 24 T cell receptor beta chains derived from one specimen sequenced in a study of blood T cell repertoires in COVID-19. Sequencing used immunoSEQ multiplex PCR; TCRdb keeps in-frame clones, though not all of them. The sample yields 200,000 to 250,000 clones, approximately 80% seen once. Specimen: PBMCs or T cells enriched from blood (not recorded which). Receptors originate from a woman aged 40 to 55 with acute COVID-19.

V and J are TRBV7-9 and TRBJ2-1, with D possibly TRBD2 on 6 matching bases. The ends were cut back, 1 base at V and 4 bases at J, with 14 bases in the middle. This CDR3 region has 16 residues. Per the germline V gene, CDR1 is SEHNR and CDR2 is FQNEAQ (reference sequence). CDR3 in DNA: TGTGCCAGCAGCTTAGAGGGCGGGGAGCCATACAATGAGCAGTTCTTC. This encodes CASSLEGGEPYNEQFF.

This chain uses TRBV7-8 with TRBJ1-3, with a tentative D call TRBD1 (6 bases). CDR3 length: 14 residues. V was clipped by 2 bases and J by 1 base, with 6 bases between them. CDR1 is SGHVS, CDR2 FQNEAQ, per germline. The CDR3 protein is CASSLTGSGNTIYF. The CDR3 region has the DNA TGTGCCAGCAGCTTAACAGGGTCTGGAAACACCATATATTTT.

V gene TRBV19 combines with J gene TRBJ2-7, with 7 nucleotides matching TRBD1. Unmatched junction bases numbered 12, after V lost 8 bases and J lost 5 bases. The CDR3 is 14 residues long. The germline CDR1 and CDR2 sequences are LNHDA and SQIVND (reference sequence). This CDR3 is CASSIQQGRDEQYF. The DNA for the CDR3 is TGTGCCAGTTCGATCCAACAGGGGAGAGACGAGCAGTACTTC.

The gene calls are TRBV7-6 and TRBJ1-1; D may be TRBD1 (6 bases). Germline V gives CDR1 SGHVS, CDR2 FNYEAQ. The ends were cut back, 5 bases at V and 0 bases at J, with 16 bases in the middle. The CDR3 contains 16 residues. The CDR3 sequence: CASSPQGRAMNTEAFF. The CDR3 coding sequence is TGTGCCAGCAGCCCCCAGGGGAGGGCGATGAACACTGAAGCTTTCTTT.

The sample holds a few counts of this clone. This chain uses TRBV20-1 with TRBJ1-2; 7 bases are a match to TRBD1. The CDR3 runs 11 residues. The V gene's germline CDR1 is DFQATT and CDR2 SNEGSKA (reference sequence). The CDR3 spells CRAQGFYGYTF. The DNA of the CDR3 is TGCAGAGCACAGGGGTTCTATGGCTACACCTTC.

On this clone: The sample holds other DNA sequences that translate to the same CDR3. V usage is TRBV5-4 and J usage is TRBJ2-2; 10 bases agree with TRBD2. With 3 bases clipped from V and 5 bases from J, the junction kept 10 bases outside the gene matches. CDR1 is SGHNT, CDR2 YYREEE, per germline (reference sequence). This CDR3 is built from 17 residues. CDR3 sequence reads: CASSSPTSGNPTGELFF. As DNA, the CDR3 is TGTGCCAGCAGCTCCCCCACTAGCGGGAACCCAACCGGGGAGCTGTTTTTT.

The V call is TRBV9, the J call TRBJ1-6; TRBD1 agrees at 7 bases. J lost 7 bases, V lost 0 bases, and 4 bases had no gene match. This CDR3 has 15 amino acids. In germline, CDR1 is SGDLS, CDR2 YYNGEE. The CDR3 spells CASSVEGAQNSPLHF. The DNA for the CDR3 is TGTGCCAGCAGCGTAGAGGGGGCGCAGAATTCACCCCTCCACTTT.

The V call is TRBV28, the J call TRBJ1-5, with D unclear. The germline V and J ends were trimmed by 2 bases and 4 bases, with 30 bases remaining between them. This CDR3 is 21 amino acids long. Germline V CDR1 and CDR2: MDHEN, SYDVKM. CDR3 sequence (DNA): TGTGCCAGCAGTTTACCCGCGGGGATGGGGTTGGGAGACGGTAGGAATCAGCCCCAGCATTTT. Its protein product is CASSLPAGMGLGDGRNQPQHF.

The chain joins TRBV7-9 to TRBJ1-3; D not certain. Between the trimmed V and J ends, which lost 4 bases and 3 bases, there was a span of 7 bases. This CDR3 has 13 amino acids. From germline, CDR1 is SEHNR and CDR2 FQNEAQ (reference sequence). As DNA, the CDR3 is TGTGCCAGCAGCTCAGATCTTGGAAACACCATATATTTT. It encodes CASSSDLGNTIYF.

The chain joins TRBV18 to TRBJ2-5, with a tentative D call TRBD1 (6 bases). Trimming took 3 bases from V and 2 from J, leaving 16 bases between them. CDR3 length: 16 residues. CDR1 and CDR2 (germline): KGHSH, LQKENI. The CDR3: CASSPGDIAPQETQYF. The CDR3 coding sequence is TGTGCCAGCTCACCGGGGGACATCGCCCCTCAAGAGACCCAGTACTTC.

The chain joins TRBV27 to TRBJ1-1, with unresolved D. The V gene's germline CDR1 is MNHEY and CDR2 SMNVEV (reference sequence). Trimming cost V 0 bases and J 6 bases, with 8 bases left between them. The CDR3 loop spans 13 amino acids. In DNA form, the CDR3 reads TGTGCCAGCAGTTTATCCGAGGGCCCTGAAGCTTTCTTT. Translated: CASSLSEGPEAFF.

In this sample, this clone turned up once. The chain employs TRBV3-1 (or the pseudogene TRBV3-2) and TRBJ1-1; 10 bases are a match to TRBD1. Trimming at V came to 5 bases and at J to 6 bases, leaving 9 bases not matched to a gene. Germline CDR1 reads LGHDT; CDR2 reads YNNKEL (reference sequence). The CDR3 is made up of 15 amino acids. DNA for the CDR3: TGTGCCAGCAGCTTGCCGGGACAGGGGATCCCTGAAGCTTTCTTT. Amino acid sequence: CASSLPGQGIPEAFF.

J is TRBJ1-1 and V is TRBV27; TRBD1 might be the D (5 bases). The CDR3 extends over 14 amino acids. The V end was cut by 7 bases, the J end by 6 bases, with 18 bases between. Germline lookup yields CDR1 MNHEY and CDR2 SMNVEV (reference sequence). This CDR3 is CASTPTVREAEAFF. For the CDR3, the DNA is TGTGCCAGCACCCCGACAGTGCGTGAGGCTGAAGCTTTCTTT.

The J gene is TRBJ1-5, the V gene TRBV19; D ambiguous. Germline CDR1 reads LNHDA; CDR2 reads SQIVND (reference sequence). This CDR3 has 14 amino acids. The V and J ends lost 5 bases and 4 bases respectively, with 12 bases between them. CDR3: CASSLVMRNQPQHF. CDR3 DNA: TGTGCCAGTAGTTTGGTAATGCGGAATCAGCCCCAGCATTTT. The full variable domain, completed using reference TRBV19 and TRBJ1-5, is DGGITQSPKYLFRKEGQNVTLSCEQNLNHDAMYWYRQDPGQGLRLIYYSQIVNDFQKGDIAEGYSVSREKKESFPLTVTSAQKNPTAFYLCASSLVMRNQPQHFGDGTRLSIL.

The rearrangement joins TRBV28 to TRBJ2-5; weak D call: TRBD1 (6 bases). Per germline, CDR1 MDHEN and CDR2 SYDVKM. Trimming stripped 5 bases from V and 2 bases from J, with 21 bases between. The CDR3 length is 17 residues. The CDR3 spells CASSPFNTNTGQETQYF. CDR3 coding DNA: TGTGCCAGCAGTCCGTTCAACACAAATACAGGGCAAGAGACCCAGTACTTC.

The CDR3 loop reads CASSLGPTTITGETQYF. The CDR3 bases are TGTGCCAGCAGTTTAGGTCCGACTACTATAACCGGAGAGACCCAGTACTTC. This chain connects TRBV28 to TRBJ2-5; possible D gene TRBD2, 5 bases. V dropped 2 bases and J dropped 4 bases, with 20 bases sitting between them. The germline V gene encodes CDR1 MDHEN and CDR2 SYDVKM. The CDR3 length is 17 residues.

The chain couples TRBV28 to TRBJ2-2, with 14 nucleotides matching TRBD2. In germline, CDR1 is MDHEN, CDR2 SYDVKM. Unmatched junction bases numbered 5, after V lost 6 bases and J lost 5 bases. The CDR3 spans 16 residues. This chain's CDR3 is CASSLTSGRVTGELFF. The CDR3 bases are TGTGCCAGCAGCCTGACTAGCGGGAGGGTAACCGGGGAGCTGTTTTTT.

The genes are TRBV29-1 and TRBJ2-7; D gene unclear. Trimming removed 4 bases at V and 4 bases at J, with 8 bases between. The CDR3 covers 11 residues. Germline V gene sequence: CDR1 SQVTM, CDR2 ANQGSEA. CDR3 sequence: CSVGMEYEQYF. Here the CDR3 DNA reads TGCAGCGTTGGAATGGAGTACGAGCAGTACTTC.

The V gene is TRBV7-9, the J gene TRBJ2-7; perhaps TRBD1 as D (5 bases). V lost 5 bases and J 4 bases, leaving 9 bases between the germline ends. The CDR3 consists of 12 residues. Germline-derived CDR1 and CDR2 are SEHNR and FQNEAQ (reference sequence). The CDR3 sequence: CASSSRVYEQYF. Written as DNA, the CDR3 is TGTGCCAGCAGCAGCAGGGTTTACGAGCAGTACTTC.

This clone has a single count. V usage is TRBV5-1 and J usage is TRBJ2-2, with D uncertain. CDR3 length equals 13 residues. CDR1 is SGHRS and CDR2 is YFSETQ in the germline V gene. Trimming shortened V by 2 bases and J by 3 bases, and 5 bases separated the two germline ends. The CDR3 region is CASSFSDTGELFF. The CDR3 region has the DNA TGCGCCAGCAGCTTTTCAGACACCGGGGAGCTGTTTTTT.

This chain uses TRBV7-8 with TRBJ2-1; the match to TRBD2 covers 8 bases. CDR3 length: 17 amino acids. In germline, CDR1 is SGHVS, CDR2 FQNEAQ. V gave up 0 bases and J gave up 3 bases; unmatched junction bases: 7. The CDR3 region is CASSLAGVSGIYNEQFF. CDR3 bases: TGTGCCAGCAGCTTAGCCGGTGTTAGCGGGATCTACAATGAGCAGTTCTTC.

This sequence joins TRBV25-1 and TRBJ2-1; 9 bases line up with TRBD2. Germline V gene lookup returns CDR1 MGHDK and CDR2 SYGVNS. The CDR3 spans 14 residues. The junction had 10 bases not matched to a gene; V was cut back by 8 bases and J by 8 bases. CDR3 loop: CASANERGAYEQFF. The CDR3 nucleotides read TGTGCCAGCGCCAATGAGCGGGGGGCTTATGAGCAGTTCTTC.

The genes are TRBV5-4 and TRBJ1-2, with a weak D call TRBD1 (5 bases). The V end was cut by 5 bases, the J end by 3 bases, with 17 bases between. CDR1 is SGHNT, CDR2 YYREEE, per germline (reference sequence). This CDR3 has 15 residues. In nucleotides, the CDR3 is TGTGCCAGCAGTCCCGGTTCGGGGGAGCACTATGGCTACACCTTC. Protein: CASSPGSGEHYGYTF.

This clone was observed a single time. The chain is built from TRBV2 and TRBJ1-3, with D hard to call. The germline CDR1 and CDR2 sequences are SNHLY and FYNNEI. V was pared by 6 bases and J by 0 bases, with 9 bases between. The CDR3 extends over 14 amino acids. The chain's CDR3 is CASRVTPSGNTIYF. The CDR3 DNA is TGTGCCAGCAGGGTCACTCCCTCTGGAAACACCATATATTTT.